This T cell receptor beta chain derives from a study of CD8 T cells in Susac syndrome. Random-hexamer reverse transcription was applied to about 0.45 to 1 ug RNA. Multiplex immunoSEQ PCR targeted 54 Vbeta and 13 Jbeta TCR beta segments. TCRdb redid the calling of the immunoSEQ multiplex PCR reads with MiXCR, one entry per CDR3 protein. The sample lists about 150,000 distinct CDR3 sequences; roughly 95% were seen once. From blood CD8+ and CD4+ T cells, TCR beta sequences were generated. The sequenced sample consisted of CD8+ T cells from PBMCs. This sequence was found in a human donor with multiple sclerosis.

The CDR3 DNA reads TGTGCCAGCAGCGCCCGGAGTTTCGCAGACGATGAGCAGTTCTTC. Protein: CASSARSFADDEQFF. The J gene is TRBJ2-1, the V gene TRBV9, with no clear D. CDR3 length: 15 residues. Trimming took off 3 bases at V and 8 bases at J, with 18 bases between the two ends. CDR1 and CDR2 from the germline V gene are SGDLS and YYNGEE.